These 5 T cell receptor beta chains were sequenced from one sample in a study of liver allograft versus peripheral blood T cells. At the level of the study: Liver transplant recipients had T cell receptor repertoires compared between transplanted liver and peripheral blood.

Each CDR3 protein is one row after TCRdb ran MiXCR on the reads. The repertoire holds approximately 12,000 distinct CDR3 sequences, with about 23% as singletons. The receptors here all came from a human patient who had a liver transplant. Certain T cells may be donor cells from the graft.

The V gene is TRBV5-5, the J gene TRBJ1-3; 8 positions match TRBD1. Germline CDR1 and CDR2: SGHKS and YYEKEE (reference sequence). The CDR3 is 18 amino acids. Trimming at V came to 3 bases and at J to 0 bases, leaving 11 bases not matched to a gene. CDR3 coding DNA: TGTGCCAGCAGCTCAACCGGGACAGGTTTAGACTCTGGAAACACCATATATTTT. Its translation is CASSSTGTGLDSGNTIYF.

This clonotype was found a few times. V is TRBV19 and J is TRBJ2-7; 9 positions match TRBD2. V lost 7 bases to trimming and J lost 5 bases; unmatched junction nucleotides: 3. Germline V CDR1 and CDR2: LNHDA, SQIVND (reference sequence). CDR3 length: 12 amino acids. CDR3 nucleotide sequence: TGTGCCAGTACGAGCGGGAGGCACGAGCAGTACTTC. Translating gives CASTSGRHEQYF.

This clonotype turned up a few times. The V and J genes are TRBV10-3 and TRBJ1-5; D may be TRBD1 (5 bases). The CDR3 is 13 residues long. V lost 10 bases and J lost 7, with 17 bases in between. Germline V gene lookup returns CDR1 ENHRY and CDR2 SYGVKD. The CDR3 sequence: CATWTAGGQPQHF. For the CDR3, the DNA is TGTGCCACCTGGACCGCCGGGGGACAGCCCCAGCATTTT.

This clonotype was recorded a few times. The rearrangement links TRBV28 to TRBJ1-1; D unresolved. Germline values: CDR1 MDHEN, CDR2 SYDVKM. There are 12 residues in the CDR3. The ends were cut back, 6 bases at V and 5 bases at J, with 10 bases in the middle. In DNA, the CDR3 is TGTGCCAGCAGCCAGATAAGGACTGAAGCTTTCTTT. Translated: CASSQIRTEAFF.

By share, this clonotype counts as medium-sized. This rearrangement joins TRBV6-6 to TRBJ2-7, with 7 bases matching TRBD2. CDR3 length: 12 residues. V was pared by 6 bases and J by 2 bases, with 1 base of the junction left unmatched. The germline V gene encodes CDR1 MNHNY and CDR2 SVGAGI (reference sequence). The CDR3 DNA reads as TGTGCCAGCAGGGGAGGGCCCTACGAGCAGTACTTC. Its translation is CASRGGPYEQYF.